This T cell receptor (beta chain) appears in the sequencing data of a study of blood T cell repertoires in COVID-19. Study-wide background: The origin of the acute and convalescent COVID-19 samples was the United States, Italy and Spain. The analysed material was cDNA or gDNA that came from T cells, B-cell-depleted T cells, or PBMCs.

V was trimmed by 5 bases and J by 2 bases, leaving 10 bases between them. Per the germline V gene, CDR1 is MNHEY and CDR2 is SVGAGI. The CDR3 contains 13 residues. Original analysis: Reference gene primers were amplified, and this amplification served to estimate nucleated cell counts. TCRdb keeps only in-frame clones here, not all; method: immunoSEQ multiplex PCR. Clonal size and the V and J genes are those of that table, whereas D and trimming came from the DNA. The sample includes approximately 77,000 clones, approximately 89% of them seen just once. Input material: peripheral blood. This TCR derives from a woman of 80 years or more with acute or convalescent COVID-19. The rearrangement joins TRBV6-5 to TRBJ2-7; D possibly corresponds to TRBD2 (5 bases). For the CDR3, the DNA is TGTGCCAGCAGTCTGAGGGCCACCTACGAGCAGTACTTC. Its protein product is CASSLRATYEQYF.